This T cell receptor beta chain comes out of a study of blood T cell repertoires in COVID-19. This CDR3 spans 11 amino acids. Trimming shortened V by 6 bases and J by 9 bases, and 11 bases separated the two germline ends. Seattle patient enrollment occurred during active infection, with longitudinal follow-up thereafter. Method: immunoSEQ multiplex PCR; TCRdb's copy keeps in-frame clones and lacks some. The repertoire holds approximately 300,000 clones, 85% to 90% seen once, with roughly 5.9% in the top ten. The chain is built from TRBV12-3 or TRBV12-4 and TRBJ1-2; no definite D call. Specimen: peripheral blood. The TCR comes from a woman aged 45-59 years with COVID-19, enrolled during active disease. For the CDR3, the DNA is TGTGCCAGCAGCCTAGCGAAGAGCTACACCTTC. The encoded protein is CASSLAKSYTF.